A single sample is the source of the 5 T cell receptor beta chains below, sequenced in a study of early T cells in non-severe SARS-CoV-2 infection. TCRdb itself ran the 5' RACE reads through MiXCR, one entry per CDR3 protein. The table lists roughly 56,000 distinct CDR3 sequences, more than 13% of them singletons. Here the sequenced sample was whole blood, taken at baseline. These receptors were collected from an adult who was a healthcare worker with PCR-confirmed SARS-CoV-2 infection or an uninfected control (not recorded which).

This clonotype was counted between two and nine times. The chain links TRBV18 to TRBJ1-1; D not certain. Deletions cut 2 bases from V and 0 bases from J, with 4 bases between. Germline CDR1 reads KGHSH; CDR2 reads LQKENI. This CDR3 comprises 13 residues. In nucleotides, the CDR3 is TGTGCCAGCTCACCAGTGGTGAACACTGAAGCTTTCTTT. Its protein is CASSPVVNTEAFF.

This clonotype was observed once. The conserved phenylalanine or tryptophan is not found at the CDR3 terminus, so this likely reflects a read error. This rearrangement joins TRBV27 to TRBJ2-1, with D uncertain. From germline, CDR1 is MNHEY and CDR2 SMNVEV (reference sequence). This CDR3 has 15 amino acids. This chain's CDR3 is CAVGSGPRSYNEQFS. In DNA, the CDR3 is TGTGCAGTGGGATCTGGGCCCCGGTCCTACAATGAGCAGTTCTCC.

There are a few counts of this clonotype. The V and J genes are TRBV2 and TRBJ1-5, with TRBD1 as a possible D gene (6 bases). Deletions cut 6 bases from V and 3 bases from J, with 12 bases between. The CDR3 spans 14 residues. The germline V gene encodes CDR1 SNHLY and CDR2 FYNNEI. The CDR3 bases are TGTGCCAGCAGCTCCCGACAGGACAATCAGCCCCAGCATTTT. Encoded protein: CASSSRQDNQPQHF. Based on the CDR3 plus reference TRBV2 and TRBJ1-5, the full variable domain is EPEVTQTPSHQVTQMGQEVILRCVPISNHLYFYWYRQILGQKVEFLVSFYNNEISEKSEIFDDQFSVERPDGSNFTLKIRSTKLEDSAMYFCASSSRQDNQPQHFGDGTRLSIL.

In its sample, this clonotype was seen many times. The rearrangement joins TRBV20-1 to TRBJ2-1, with TRBD2 identical over 9 bases. The junction had 12 bases not matched to a gene; V was cut back by 6 bases and J by 9 bases. Germline V gene sequence: CDR1 DFQATT, CDR2 SNEGSKA (reference sequence). CDR3 length: 14 residues. In DNA form, the CDR3 reads TGCAGTGCAGTGCGGGGGGGCTGGCCGGGTGAGCAGTTCTTC. Its protein is CSAVRGGWPGEQFF.

The rearrangement joins TRBV20-1 to TRBJ2-7; 7 nucleotides line up with TRBD2. Unmatched junction bases numbered 9, after V lost 3 bases and J lost 7 bases. Germline V lookup: CDR1 DFQATT, CDR2 SNEGSKA (reference sequence). The CDR3 totals 13 residues. This CDR3 is CSARKAGVWEQYF. The CDR3 coding sequence is TGCAGTGCTAGGAAGGCGGGAGTATGGGAGCAGTACTTC.